This T cell receptor beta chain emerged from a study of CD8+CD57+ T cells in acquired aplastic anemia. For the study at large: The sorted CD4+ and CD8+ cells yielded an average about 3.5 ug of DNA.

CD8+CD57+ cell expansion had been shown by flow cytometry in patients chosen for sequencing. General observations from the study: Patients and controls shared nearly 30 CD8+ CDR3 sequences, which appeared highly expressed in patients and within their immunodominant clones.

TCR beta VDJ and CDR3 profiles were obtained from a genomic DNA template. TCRdb analysed the reads with MiXCR anew, one entry per CDR3 protein. In the table there are 450,000 to 550,000 distinct CDR3 sequences, over 25% of which are singletons. Per germline, CDR1 SGHDN and CDR2 FVKESK. The V and J ends lost 4 bases and 4 bases respectively, with 17 bases between them. The CDR3 sequence is 16 residues long. A note on this clonotype: The antigen is not known.

This chain uses TRBV14 with TRBJ2-1; D possibly uses TRBD1 or TRBD2 (5 bases each). The sample was sorted CD4+, CD8+, or CD8+CD57+ T cells (not recorded which) from PBMCs. This TCR was sampled from a human donor with aplastic anemia. This CDR3 is CASSPIGGVKYNEQFF. As DNA, the CDR3 is TGTGCCAGCAGCCCGATTGGGGGAGTGAAGTACAATGAGCAGTTCTTC.